This TCR beta chain was documented in a study of human thymus T cells. The ends were cut back, 1 base at V and 8 bases at J, with 17 bases in the middle. CDR3 length: 15 residues. Germline CDR1 and CDR2: MNHNY and SVGAGI (reference sequence). Sequenced by immunoSEQ multiplex PCR; TCRdb stores in-frame clones only, minus some. The sample lists more than 70,000 clones; around 96% were seen once. Study findings and constraints: The authors found apparently biased V and J gene usage in thymic and blood repertoires.

During corrective heart surgery, resections were taken, and the thymus tissue came from them. The sample donors, healthy Finnish infants, were having corrective surgery for congenital heart defects. As regards this clone: As yet, its antigen is unknown.

This receptor was obtained from a boy younger than two with a congenital heart defect but otherwise immunologically healthy. Source material: thymus tissue. The chain combines TRBV6-6 with TRBJ1-2; no definite D call. CDR3 nucleotide sequence: TGTGCCAGCAGTTACTATGGGGTAAATTTAGGGGGCTACACCTTC. It translates to CASSYYGVNLGGYTF.